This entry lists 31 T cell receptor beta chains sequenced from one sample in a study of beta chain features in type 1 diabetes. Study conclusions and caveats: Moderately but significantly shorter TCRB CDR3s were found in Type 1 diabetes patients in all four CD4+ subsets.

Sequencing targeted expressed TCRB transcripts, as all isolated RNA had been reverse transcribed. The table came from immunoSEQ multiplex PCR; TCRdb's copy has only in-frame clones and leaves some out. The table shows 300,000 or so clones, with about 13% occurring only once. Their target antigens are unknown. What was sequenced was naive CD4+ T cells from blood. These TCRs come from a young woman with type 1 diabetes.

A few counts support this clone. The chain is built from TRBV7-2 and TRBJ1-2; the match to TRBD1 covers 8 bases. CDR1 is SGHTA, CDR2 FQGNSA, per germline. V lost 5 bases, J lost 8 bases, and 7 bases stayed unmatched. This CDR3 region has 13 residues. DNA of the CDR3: TGTGCCAGCAGCCTATGGACAGGGCCGGGCTACACCTTC. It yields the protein CASSLWTGPGYTF.

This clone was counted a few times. This CDR3 is CSVAPRTSGSKETQYF. CDR3 sequence (DNA): TGCAGCGTTGCCCCACGGACTAGCGGGAGTAAGGAGACCCAGTACTTC. The chain has TRBV29-1 and TRBJ2-5; 13 nucleotides line up with TRBD2. From germline, CDR1 is SQVTM and CDR2 ANQGSEA. This CDR3 is 16 amino acids long. V gave up 4 bases and J gave up 5 bases; unmatched junction bases: 10.

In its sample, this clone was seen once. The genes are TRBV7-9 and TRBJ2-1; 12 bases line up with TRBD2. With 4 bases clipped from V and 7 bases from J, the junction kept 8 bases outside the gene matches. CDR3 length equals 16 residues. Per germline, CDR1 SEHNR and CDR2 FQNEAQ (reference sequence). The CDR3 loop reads CASSSFGLAGGNEQFF. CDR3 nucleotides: TGTGCCAGCAGCTCCTTCGGCCTAGCGGGAGGGAATGAGCAGTTCTTC.

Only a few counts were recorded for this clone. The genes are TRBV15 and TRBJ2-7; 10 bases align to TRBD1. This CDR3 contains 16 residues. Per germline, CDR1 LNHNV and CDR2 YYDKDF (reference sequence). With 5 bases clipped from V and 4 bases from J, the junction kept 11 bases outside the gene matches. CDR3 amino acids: CATSGPHRGQGYEQYV. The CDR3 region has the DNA TGTGCCACCAGCGGCCCGCATCGGGGACAGGGGTACGAGCAGTACGTC.

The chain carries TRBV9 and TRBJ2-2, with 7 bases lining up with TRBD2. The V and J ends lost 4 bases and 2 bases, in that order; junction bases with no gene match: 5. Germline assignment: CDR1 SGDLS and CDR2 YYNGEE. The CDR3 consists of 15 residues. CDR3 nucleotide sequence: TGTGCCAGCAGCAGGACTAGGCTAAACACCGGGGAGCTGTTTTTT. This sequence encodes CASSRTRLNTGELFF. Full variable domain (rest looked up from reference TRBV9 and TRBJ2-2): DSGVTQTPKHLITATGQRVTLRCSPRSGDLSVYWYQQSLDQGLQFLIQYYNGEERAKGNILERFSAQQFPDLHSELNLSSLELGDSALYFCASSRTRLNTGELFFGEGSRLTVL.

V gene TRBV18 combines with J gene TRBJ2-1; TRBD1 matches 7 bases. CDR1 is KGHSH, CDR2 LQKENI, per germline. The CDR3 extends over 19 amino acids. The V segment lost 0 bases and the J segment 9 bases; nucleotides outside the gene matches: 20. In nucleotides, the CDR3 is TGTGCCAGCTCACCACCCCGGACAGGAGCCAAACCCCCTTACGGTGAGCAGTTCTTC. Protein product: CASSPPRTGAKPPYGEQFF. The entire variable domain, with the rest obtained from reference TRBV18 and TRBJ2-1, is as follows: NAGVMQNPRHLVRRRGQEARLRCSPMKGHSHVYWYRQLPEEGLKFMVYLQKENIIDESGMPKERFSAEFPKEGPSILRIQQVVRGDSAAYFCASSPPRTGAKPPYGEQFFGPGTRLTVL.

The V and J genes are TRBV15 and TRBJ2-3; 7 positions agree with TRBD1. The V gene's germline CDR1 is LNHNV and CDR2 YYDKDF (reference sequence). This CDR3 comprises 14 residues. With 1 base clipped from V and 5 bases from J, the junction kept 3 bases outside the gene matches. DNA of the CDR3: TGTGCCACCAGCAGAGGACAGGGTAGAGATACGCAGTATTTT. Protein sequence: CATSRGQGRDTQYF.

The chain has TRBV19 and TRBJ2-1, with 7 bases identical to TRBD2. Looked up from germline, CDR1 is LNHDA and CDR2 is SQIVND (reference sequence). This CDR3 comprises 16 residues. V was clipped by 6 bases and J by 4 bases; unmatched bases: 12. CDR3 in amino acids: CASSPTGTKGYNEQFF. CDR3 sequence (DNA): TGTGCCAGTAGCCCTACCGGGACTAAGGGTTACAATGAGCAGTTCTTC. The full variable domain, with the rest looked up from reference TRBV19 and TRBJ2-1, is DGGITQSPKYLFRKEGQNVTLSCEQNLNHDAMYWYRQDPGQGLRLIYYSQIVNDFQKGDIAEGYSVSREKKESFPLTVTSAQKNPTAFYLCASSPTGTKGYNEQFFGPGTRLTVL.

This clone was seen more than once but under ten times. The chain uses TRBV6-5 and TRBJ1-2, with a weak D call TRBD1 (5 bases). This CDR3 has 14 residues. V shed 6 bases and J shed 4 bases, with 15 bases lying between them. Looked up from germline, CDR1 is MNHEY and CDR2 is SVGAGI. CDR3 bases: TGTGCCAGCAGAGACGCGGGGGGACTCTATGGCTACACCTTC. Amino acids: CASRDAGGLYGYTF.

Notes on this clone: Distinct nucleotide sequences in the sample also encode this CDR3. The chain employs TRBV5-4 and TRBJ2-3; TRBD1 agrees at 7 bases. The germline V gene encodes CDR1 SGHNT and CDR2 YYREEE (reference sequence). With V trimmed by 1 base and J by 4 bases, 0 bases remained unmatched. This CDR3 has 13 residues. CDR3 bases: TGTGCCAGCAGCTTGCAGGGGGCAGATACGCAGTATTTT. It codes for CASSLQGADTQYF.

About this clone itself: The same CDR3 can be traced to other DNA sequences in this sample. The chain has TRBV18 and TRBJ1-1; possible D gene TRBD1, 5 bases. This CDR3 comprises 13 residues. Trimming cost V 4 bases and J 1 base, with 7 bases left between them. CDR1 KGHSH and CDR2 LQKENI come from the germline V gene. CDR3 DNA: TGTGCCAGCTCACTCGGACAGAACACTGAAGCTTTCTTT. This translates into CASSLGQNTEAFF.

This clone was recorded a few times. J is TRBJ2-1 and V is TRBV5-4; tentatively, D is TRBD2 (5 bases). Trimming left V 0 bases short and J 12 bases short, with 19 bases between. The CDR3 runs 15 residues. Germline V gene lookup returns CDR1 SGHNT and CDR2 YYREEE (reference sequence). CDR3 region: CASSLGRGLAIGQFF. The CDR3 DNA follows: TGTGCCAGCAGCTTGGGACGGGGTCTAGCAATAGGGCAGTTCTTC.

The chain's CDR3 is CATRQELESQPQHF. CDR3 nucleotides: TGTGCCACACGACAGGAGCTTGAGAGTCAGCCCCAGCATTTT. The gene calls are TRBV4-2 and TRBJ1-5, with TRBD1 as a possible D gene (6 bases). The CDR3 totals 14 residues. The ends were cut back, 10 bases at V and 6 bases at J, with 19 bases in the middle. Germline CDR1 and CDR2: LGHNA and YNFKEQ.

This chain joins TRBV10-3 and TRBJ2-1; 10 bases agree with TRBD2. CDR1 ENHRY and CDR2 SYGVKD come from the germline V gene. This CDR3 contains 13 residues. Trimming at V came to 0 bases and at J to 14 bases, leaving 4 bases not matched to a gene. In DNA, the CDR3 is TGTGCCATCAGTGAGTCGGGGCTAGCGGGAGAGTTCTTC. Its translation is CAISESGLAGEFF.

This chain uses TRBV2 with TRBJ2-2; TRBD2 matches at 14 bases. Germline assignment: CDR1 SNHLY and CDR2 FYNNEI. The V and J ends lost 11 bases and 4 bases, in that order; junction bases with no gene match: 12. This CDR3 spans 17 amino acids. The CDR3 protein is CAGTPGLAGVSTGELFF. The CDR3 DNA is TGTGCCGGCACACCGGGACTAGCGGGAGTTAGCACCGGGGAGCTGTTTTTT.

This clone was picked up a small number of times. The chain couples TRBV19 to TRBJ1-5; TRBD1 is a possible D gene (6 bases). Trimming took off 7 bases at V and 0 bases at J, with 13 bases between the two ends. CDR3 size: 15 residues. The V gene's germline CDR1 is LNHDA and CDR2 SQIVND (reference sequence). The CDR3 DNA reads TGTGCCAGTACTACACAGGGTTATAGCAATCAGCCCCAGCATTTT. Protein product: CASTTQGYSNQPQHF.

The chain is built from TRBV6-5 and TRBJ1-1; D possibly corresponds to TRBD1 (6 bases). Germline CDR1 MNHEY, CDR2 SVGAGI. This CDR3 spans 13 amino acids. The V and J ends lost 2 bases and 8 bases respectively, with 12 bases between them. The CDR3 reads CASSYRIDREAFF. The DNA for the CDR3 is TGTGCCAGCAGTTACCGCATCGACAGGGAAGCTTTCTTT.

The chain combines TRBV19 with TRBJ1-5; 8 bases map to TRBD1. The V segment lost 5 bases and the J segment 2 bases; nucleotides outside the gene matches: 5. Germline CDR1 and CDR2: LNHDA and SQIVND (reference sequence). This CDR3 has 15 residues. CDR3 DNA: TGTGCCAGTAGTGTCGACAGGGGAGGCAATCAGCCCCAGCATTTT. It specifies CASSVDRGGNQPQHF.

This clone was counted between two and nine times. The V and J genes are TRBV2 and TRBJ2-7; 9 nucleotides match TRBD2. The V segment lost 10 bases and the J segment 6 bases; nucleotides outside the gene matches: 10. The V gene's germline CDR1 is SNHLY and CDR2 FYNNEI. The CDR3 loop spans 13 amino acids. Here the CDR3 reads CATRLAVSLEQYV. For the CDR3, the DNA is TGTGCCACCCGACTAGCGGTCTCCCTCGAGCAGTACGTC.

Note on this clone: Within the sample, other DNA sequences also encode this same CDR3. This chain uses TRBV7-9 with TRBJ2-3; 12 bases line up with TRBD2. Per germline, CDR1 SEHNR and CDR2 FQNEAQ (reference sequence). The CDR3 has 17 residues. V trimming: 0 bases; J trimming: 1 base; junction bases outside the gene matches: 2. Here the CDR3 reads CASSLARLAGGTDTQYF. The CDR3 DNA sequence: TGTGCCAGCAGCTTAGCGCGACTAGCGGGGGGCACAGATACGCAGTATTTT.

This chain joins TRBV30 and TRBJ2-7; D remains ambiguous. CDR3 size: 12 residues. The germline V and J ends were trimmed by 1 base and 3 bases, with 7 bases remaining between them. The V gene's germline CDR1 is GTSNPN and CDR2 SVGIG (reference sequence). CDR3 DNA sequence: TGTGCCTGGAGTGCAACAAACTACGAGCAGTACTTC. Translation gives CAWSATNYEQYF. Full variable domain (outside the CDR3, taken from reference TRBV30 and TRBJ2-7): SQTIHQWPATLVQPVGSPLSLECTVEGTSNPNLYWYRQAAGRGLQLLFYSVGIGQISSEVPQNLSASRPQDRQFILSSKKLLLSDSGFYLCAWSATNYEQYFGPGTRLTVT.

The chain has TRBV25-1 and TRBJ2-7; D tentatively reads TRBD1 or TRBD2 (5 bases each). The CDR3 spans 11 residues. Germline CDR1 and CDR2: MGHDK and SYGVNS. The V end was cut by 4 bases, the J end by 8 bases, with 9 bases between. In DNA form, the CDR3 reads TGTGCCAGCAGTGCTCCGGGACAGCAGTACGTC. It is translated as CASSAPGQQYV.

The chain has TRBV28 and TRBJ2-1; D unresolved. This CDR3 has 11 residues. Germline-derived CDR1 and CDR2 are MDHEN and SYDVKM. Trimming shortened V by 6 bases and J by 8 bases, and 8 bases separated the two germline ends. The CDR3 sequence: CASRIEDEQFF. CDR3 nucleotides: TGTGCCAGCAGAATCGAGGATGAGCAGTTCTTC. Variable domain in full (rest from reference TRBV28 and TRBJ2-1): DVKVTQSSRYLVKRTGEKVFLECVQDMDHENMFWYRQDPGLGLRLIYFSYDVKMKEKGDIPEGYSVSREKKERFSLILESASTNQTSMYLCASRIEDEQFFGPGTRLTVL.

The CDR3 DNA reads as TGCAGCGTTGGGAGTAGACTGACAGATACGCAGTATTTT. Protein sequence: CSVGSRLTDTQYF. V is TRBV29-1 and J is TRBJ2-3; D gene ambiguous. V lost 4 bases and J 3 bases, leaving 11 bases between the germline ends. The CDR3 has 13 residues. The germline gives CDR1 SQVTM, CDR2 ANQGSEA.

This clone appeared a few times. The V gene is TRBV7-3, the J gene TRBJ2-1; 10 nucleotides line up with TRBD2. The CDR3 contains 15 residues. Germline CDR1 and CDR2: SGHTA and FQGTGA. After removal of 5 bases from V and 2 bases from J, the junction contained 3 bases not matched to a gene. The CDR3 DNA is TGTGCCAGCAGCCTAGCGGGAGACACCTACAATGAGCAGTTCTTC. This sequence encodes CASSLAGDTYNEQFF.

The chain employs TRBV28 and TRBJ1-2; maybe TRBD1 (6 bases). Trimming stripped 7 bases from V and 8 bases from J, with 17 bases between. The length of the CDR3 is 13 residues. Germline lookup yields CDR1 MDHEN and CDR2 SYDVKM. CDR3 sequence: CASTTGTFGGYTF. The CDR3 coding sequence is TGTGCCAGCACCACCGGGACATTCGGGGGCTACACCTTC.

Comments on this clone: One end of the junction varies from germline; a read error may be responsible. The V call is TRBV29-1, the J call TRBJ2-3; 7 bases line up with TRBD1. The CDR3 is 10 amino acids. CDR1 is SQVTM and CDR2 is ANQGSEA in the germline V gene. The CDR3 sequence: CEAGGDSVLF. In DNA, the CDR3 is TGCGAAGCAGGGGGAGATTCCGTCCTATTT.

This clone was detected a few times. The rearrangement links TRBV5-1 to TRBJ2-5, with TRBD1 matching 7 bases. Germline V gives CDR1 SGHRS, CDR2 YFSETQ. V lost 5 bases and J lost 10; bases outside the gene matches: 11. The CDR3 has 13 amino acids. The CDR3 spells CASRSQDQGDQYF. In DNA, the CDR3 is TGCGCCAGCAGGTCCCAAGATCAGGGGGACCAGTACTTC.

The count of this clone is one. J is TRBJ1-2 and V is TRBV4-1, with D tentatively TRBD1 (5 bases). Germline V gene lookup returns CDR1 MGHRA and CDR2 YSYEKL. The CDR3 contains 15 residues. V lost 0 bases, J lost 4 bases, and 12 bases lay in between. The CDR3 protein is CASSQEAWGGYGYTF. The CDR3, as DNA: TGCGCCAGCAGCCAAGAGGCGTGGGGGGGCTATGGCTACACCTTC.

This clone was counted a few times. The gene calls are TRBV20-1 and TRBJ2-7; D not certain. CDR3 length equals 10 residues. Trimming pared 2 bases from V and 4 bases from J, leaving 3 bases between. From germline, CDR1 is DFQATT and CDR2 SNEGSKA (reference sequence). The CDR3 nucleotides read TGCAGTGCTAGATTATACGAGCAGTACTTC. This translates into CSARLYEQYF.

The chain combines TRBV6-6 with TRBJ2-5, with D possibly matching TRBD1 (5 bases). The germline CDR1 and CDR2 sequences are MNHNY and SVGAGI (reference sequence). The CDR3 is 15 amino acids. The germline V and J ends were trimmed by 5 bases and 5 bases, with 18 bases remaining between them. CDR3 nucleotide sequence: TGTGCCAGCAGTCCAAGCAGGGCTACCCGGGAGACCCAGTACTTC. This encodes CASSPSRATRETQYF.